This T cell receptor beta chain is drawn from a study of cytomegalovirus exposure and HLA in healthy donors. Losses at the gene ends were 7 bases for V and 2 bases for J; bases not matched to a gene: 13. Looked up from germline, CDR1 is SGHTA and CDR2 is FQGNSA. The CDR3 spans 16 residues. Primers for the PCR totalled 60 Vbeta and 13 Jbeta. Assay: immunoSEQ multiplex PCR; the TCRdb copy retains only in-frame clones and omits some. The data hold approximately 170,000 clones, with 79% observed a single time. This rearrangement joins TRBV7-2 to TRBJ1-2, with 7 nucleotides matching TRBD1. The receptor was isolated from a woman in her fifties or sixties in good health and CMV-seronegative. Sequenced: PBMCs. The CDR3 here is CASTLVATGDNYGYTF. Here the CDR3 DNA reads TGTGCCAGCACCCTAGTTGCAACAGGGGACAACTATGGCTACACCTTC.